This is a list of T cell receptor beta chains from one sample in a study of control samples from healthy donors and cancer patients. The method was immunoSEQ multiplex PCR; TCRdb's version includes in-frame clones alone and lacks a portion of them. The repertoire consists of about 96,000 clones, with 93% occurring once and the leading ten covering approximately 7.6%. Sequencing was done on a sample of blood. These TCRs come from a young man in good health. CDR3s include the opening cysteine and the closing phenylalanine or tryptophan. D genes are given only for firm matches. Size values are once, few and many counts, or a class for expanded clones, and some rows have none.

D	J	size	V	CDR3	DNA
NA	TRBJ2-5	NA	TRBV5-1	CASSSSGTQETQYF	TGCGCCAGCAGCTCCTCAGGGACCCAAGAGACCCAGTACTTC
NA	TRBJ1-2	NA	TRBV5-1	CASSWNMDSPGDYGYTF	TGCGCCAGCAGCTGGAATATGGACAGCCCAGGGGACTATGGCTACACCTTC
TRBD2	TRBJ2-7	NA	TRBV27	CASSLRGLASYEQYF	TGTGCCAGCAGTTTACGGGGACTAGCGTCCTACGAGCAGTACTTC
TRBD2	TRBJ2-7	NA	TRBV13	CASSPRTSGDYEQYF	TGTGCCAGCAGCCCGCGGACTAGCGGGGACTACGAGCAGTACTTC
NA	TRBJ2-1	NA	TRBV7-8	CASSPSLSSYNEQFF	TGTGCCAGCAGCCCATCTCTGTCCTCCTACAATGAGCAGTTCTTC
NA	TRBJ1-1	once	TRBV19	CASSRTGMNTEAFF	TGTGCCAGTAGTAGGACCGGGATGAACACTGAAGCTTTCTTT
TRBD2	TRBJ2-2	NA	TRBV9	CASSVGASGNTGELFF	TGTGCCAGCAGCGTAGGGGCTAGCGGAAACACCGGGGAGCTGTTTTTT
NA	TRBJ1-2	NA	TRBV24-1	CATYPRWKGGYTF	TGTGCCACCTACCCCCGGTGGAAGGGGGGCTACACCTTC
NA	TRBJ1-2	NA	TRBV5-1	CASNKDSSNYGYTF	TGCGCCAGCAACAAAGACAGTTCTAACTATGGCTACACCTTC
NA	TRBJ2-7	NA	TRBV11-2	CASSLLLGAEQYF	TGTGCCAGCAGCTTACTTTTAGGAGCCGAGCAGTACTTC
TRBD2	TRBJ2-1	NA	TRBV3-1/TRBV3-2	CASSQGLPAGGPNEQFF	TGTGCCAGCAGCCAAGGTCTTCCAGCGGGAGGGCCGAATGAGCAGTTCTTC
NA	TRBJ1-3	NA	TRBV27	CASSFTPTGRPGNTIYF	TGTGCCAGCAGTTTTACGCCGACGGGGCGCCCTGGAAACACCATATATTTT
NA	TRBJ2-7	few	TRBV7-3	CASSLSSSLTGEQYF	TGTGCCAGCAGCTTAAGTTCTAGCCTCACGGGCGAGCAGTACTTC
NA	TRBJ1-1	NA	TRBV5-8	CASSHYAVQAEAFF	TGTGCCAGCAGCCACTACGCAGTTCAGGCTGAAGCTTTCTTT
NA	TRBJ1-2	NA	TRBV9	CASSVGGASYGYTF	TGTGCCAGCAGCGTTGGGGGGGCGAGCTATGGCTACACCTTC
NA	TRBJ2-2	NA	TRBV11-2	CASRPLGGGNTGELFF	TGTGCCAGCCGTCCTTTGGGGGGCGGAAACACCGGGGAGCTGTTTTTT
NA	TRBJ1-1	once	TRBV5-5	CASKGGHNEAFF	TGTGCCAGCAAAGGGGGACACAATGAAGCTTTCTTT
TRBD1	TRBJ1-6	NA	TRBV3-1/TRBV3-2	CASSQDQDRASSYNSPLHF	TGTGCCAGCAGCCAAGATCAGGACAGGGCGAGCTCCTATAATTCACCCCTCCACTTT
TRBD1	TRBJ2-7	NA	TRBV5-1	CASVSGQGEGEQYF	TGCGCCAGCGTATCGGGACAGGGGGAAGGCGAGCAGTACTTC
NA	TRBJ1-1	NA	TRBV19	CASSIYTEAFF	TGTGCCAGTAGTATTTACACTGAAGCTTTCTTT
NA	TRBJ1-1	once	TRBV5-1	CASKGNTEAFF	TGCGCCAGCAAGGGGAACACTGAAGCTTTCTTT
TRBD2	TRBJ2-1	NA	TRBV6-4	CASSDSVGGGTNEQFF	TGTGCCAGCAGTGACTCGGTCGGGGGGGGCACAAATGAGCAGTTCTTC